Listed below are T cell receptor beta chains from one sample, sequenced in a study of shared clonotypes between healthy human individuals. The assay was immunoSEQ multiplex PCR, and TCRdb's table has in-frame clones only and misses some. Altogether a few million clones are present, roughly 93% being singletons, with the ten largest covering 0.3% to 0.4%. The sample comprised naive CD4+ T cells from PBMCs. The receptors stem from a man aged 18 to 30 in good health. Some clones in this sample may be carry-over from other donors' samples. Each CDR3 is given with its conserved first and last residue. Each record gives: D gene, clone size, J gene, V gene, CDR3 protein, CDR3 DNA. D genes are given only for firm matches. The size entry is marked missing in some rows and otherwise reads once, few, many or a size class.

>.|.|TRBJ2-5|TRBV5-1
CASSLGDYTKETQYF
TGCGCCAGCAGCCTCGGAGACTACACCAAAGAGACCCAGTACTTC
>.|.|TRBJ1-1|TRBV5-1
CASSPRGSDTEAFF
TGCGCCAGCAGCCCCCGCGGCAGTGACACTGAAGCTTTCTTT
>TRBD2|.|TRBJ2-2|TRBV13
CASSPDSGSWTGELFF
TGTGCCAGCAGCCCAGACAGCGGGAGTTGGACCGGGGAGCTGTTTTTT
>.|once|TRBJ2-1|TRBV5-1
CASSMNRGGGNEQFF
TGCGCCAGCAGCATGAACAGGGGTGGAGGGAATGAGCAGTTCTTC
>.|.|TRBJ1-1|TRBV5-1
CASSFTPEGTEAFF
TGCGCCAGCAGCTTTACACCGGAGGGCACTGAAGCTTTCTTT
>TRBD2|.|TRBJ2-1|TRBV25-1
CASSEGASGWNYNEQFF
TGTGCCAGCAGTGAAGGAGCTAGCGGGTGGAACTACAATGAGCAGTTCTTC
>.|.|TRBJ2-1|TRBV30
CAWDLSGPPSSYNEQFF
TGTGCCTGGGACCTGTCTGGGCCGCCGAGCTCCTACAATGAGCAGTTCTTC
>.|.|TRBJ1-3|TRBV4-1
CASSHGDSRGNTIYF
TGCGCCAGCAGCCACGGAGACAGTCGCGGAAACACCATATATTTT
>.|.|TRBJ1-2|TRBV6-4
CASSDEGLGGYTF
TGTGCCAGCAGTGACGAGGGTTTAGGCGGCTACACCTTC
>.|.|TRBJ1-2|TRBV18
CASSPGAGLGYGYTF
TGTGCCAGCTCACCCGGGGCAGGGCTTGGCTATGGCTACACCTTC
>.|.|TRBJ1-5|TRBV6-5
CASSYGIQPQHF
TGTGCCAGCAGTTACGGGATTCAGCCCCAGCATTTT
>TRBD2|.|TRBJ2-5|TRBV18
CASSPLSGSQETQYF
TGTGCCAGCTCACCTCTTAGCGGGTCCCAAGAGACCCAGTACTTC
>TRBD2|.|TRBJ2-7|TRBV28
CASNGGRYEQYF
TGTGCCAGCAACGGGGGGAGGTACGAGCAGTACTTC
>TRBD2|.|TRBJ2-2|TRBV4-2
CASSQSTSGMVVGELFF
TGTGCCAGCAGCCAATCGACTAGCGGGATGGTTGTCGGGGAGCTGTTTTTT
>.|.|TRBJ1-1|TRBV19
CASSIGGANTEAFF
TGTGCCAGTAGTATTGGGGGGGCGAACACTGAAGCTTTCTTT
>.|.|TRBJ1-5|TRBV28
CASSRRGRWNQPQHF
TGTGCCAGCAGCCGTCGGGGGAGGTGGAATCAGCCCCAGCATTTT
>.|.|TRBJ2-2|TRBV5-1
CASSWEARENTGELFF
TGCGCCAGCAGCTGGGAGGCCAGGGAGAACACCGGGGAGCTGTTTTTT
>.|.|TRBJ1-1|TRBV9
CASSVAELAGTEAFF
TGTGCCAGCAGCGTAGCGGAGTTAGCTGGGACTGAAGCTTTCTTT
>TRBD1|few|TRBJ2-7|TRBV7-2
CASSLFYRGIEQYF
TGTGCCAGCAGCTTATTTTACAGGGGGATCGAGCAGTACTTC
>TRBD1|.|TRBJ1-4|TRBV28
CASSPLQGINEKLFF
TGTGCCAGCAGTCCACTACAGGGGATTAATGAAAAACTGTTTTTT
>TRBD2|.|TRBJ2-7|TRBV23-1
CASSHQTSAAYEQYF
TGCGCCAGCAGTCACCAAACTAGCGCCGCCTACGAGCAGTACTTC
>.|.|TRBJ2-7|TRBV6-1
CASSDMGNPSYEQYF
TGTGCCAGCAGTGATATGGGGAACCCCTCCTACGAGCAGTACTTC
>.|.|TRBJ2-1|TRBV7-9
CASSSDRSYNEQFF
TGTGCCAGCAGCTCAGACAGGTCGTACAATGAGCAGTTCTTC
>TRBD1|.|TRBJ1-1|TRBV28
CASGLTGFGAFF
TGTGCCAGCGGACTGACAGGGTTTGGCGCTTTCTTT
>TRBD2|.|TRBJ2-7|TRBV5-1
CASSLGTSGQREQYF
TGCGCCAGCAGCTTGGGCACTAGCGGACAACGGGAGCAGTACTTC
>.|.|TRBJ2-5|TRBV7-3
CASSLRGGETQYF
TGTGCCAGCAGCCTCAGGGGGGGAGAGACCCAGTACTTC
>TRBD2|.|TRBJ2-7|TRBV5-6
CASSLGLAALSSYEQYF
TGTGCCAGCAGCTTGGGTCTAGCGGCCCTGAGCTCCTACGAGCAGTACTTC
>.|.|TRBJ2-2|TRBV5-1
CASSFLGGTNTGELFF
TGCGCCAGCAGCTTCCTTGGGGGAACGAACACCGGGGAGCTGTTTTTT
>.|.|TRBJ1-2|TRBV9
CASSLQGAYGYTF
TGTGCCAGCAGTCTTCAAGGGGCCTATGGCTACACCTTC
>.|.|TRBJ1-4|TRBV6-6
CASSPGTPGNEKLFF
TGTGCCAGCAGTCCCGGGACACCGGGAAATGAAAAACTGTTTTTT
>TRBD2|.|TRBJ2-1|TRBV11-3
CASSPGTSSSNEQFF
TGTGCCAGCAGCCCAGGGACTAGCTCAAGCAATGAGCAGTTCTTC
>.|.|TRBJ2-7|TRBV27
CASSPSITYEQYF
TGTGCCAGCAGTCCCAGCATAACCTACGAGCAGTACTTC
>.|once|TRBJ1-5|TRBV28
CASSLQGITRRPQHF
TGTGCCAGCAGTTTACAGGGTATTACGAGGCGGCCCCAGCATTTT
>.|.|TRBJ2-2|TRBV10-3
CAISESRENTGELFF
TGTGCCATCAGTGAATCGCGGGAGAACACCGGGGAGCTGTTTTTT
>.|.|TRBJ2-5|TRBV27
CASSPQGREAQYF
TGTGCCAGCAGTCCACAGGGCCGGGAGGCCCAGTACTTC
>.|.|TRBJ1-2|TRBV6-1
CASIKLGDGYTF
TGTGCCAGCATCAAGCTAGGGGATGGCTACACCTTC
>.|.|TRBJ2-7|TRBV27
CASSSRYEQYF
TGTGCCAGCAGTTCACGCTACGAGCAGTACTTC
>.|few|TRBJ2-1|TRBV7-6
CASSLEGGSSYNEQFF
TGTGCCAGCAGCTTAGAAGGCGGAAGCTCCTACAATGAGCAGTTCTTC
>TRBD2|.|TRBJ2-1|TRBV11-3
CASSFSRTSGYNEQFF
TGTGCCAGCAGCTTTAGCAGGACTAGCGGCTACAATGAGCAGTTCTTC
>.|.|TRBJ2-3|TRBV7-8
CASSSPPRTSTDTQYF
TGTGCCAGCAGCTCCCCCCCACGTACTAGCACAGATACGCAGTATTTT
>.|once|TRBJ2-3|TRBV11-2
CASSFILGSGTDTQYF
TGTGCCAGCAGCTTTATCTTGGGGAGTGGGACAGATACGCAGTATTTT
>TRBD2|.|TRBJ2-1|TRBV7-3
CASSSTSGGYNEQFF
TGTGCCAGCAGTTCAACTAGCGGGGGATACAATGAGCAGTTCTTC
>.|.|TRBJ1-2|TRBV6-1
CASSEVGTAGYGYTF
TGTGCCAGCAGTGAAGTCGGGACGGCGGGGTATGGCTACACCTTC
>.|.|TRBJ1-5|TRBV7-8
CASSLAYLMSSPQPQHF
TGTGCCAGCAGCTTAGCCTACTTAATGAGTAGTCCTCAGCCCCAGCATTTT
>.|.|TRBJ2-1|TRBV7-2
CASSLGPLRYNEQFF
TGTGCCAGCAGCCTGGGACCCCTTCGCTACAATGAGCAGTTCTTC
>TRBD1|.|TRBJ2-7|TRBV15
CATSQTGTANSYEQYF
TGTGCCACCAGTCAAACCGGGACAGCCAACTCCTACGAGCAGTACTTC
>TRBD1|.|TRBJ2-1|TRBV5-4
CASSPSSVGTGRLNEQFF
TGTGCCAGCAGCCCCAGCTCCGTCGGGACAGGGCGCCTCAATGAGCAGTTCTTC